A selection of T cell receptor beta chains follows, all from one sample in a study of spatial heterogeneity in lung cancer. TCRdb analysed the 5' RACE reads with MiXCR anew, one entry per CDR3 protein. The data contain approximately 44,000 distinct CDR3 sequences, roughly an eighth of them singletons. The sample consisted of PBMCs, taken at surgery. The receptors were gathered from a male donor with early-stage non-small cell lung cancer. Both conserved end residues are part of each CDR3. The order of the fields is CDR3 length, J gene, V gene, D gene, clone size, CDR3 protein, CDR3 DNA. A D gene is named only where the DNA matches it firmly. A row's size may be missing; if present it is once, few, many or a size class.

14 | TRBJ2-3 | TRBV7-2 | NA | NA | CASSLDRLGDTQYF | TGTGCCAGCAGCTTAGACAGACTGGGAGATACGCAGTATTTT
11 | TRBJ2-7 | TRBV6-1 | NA | NA | CASRETHEQYF | TGTGCCAGCAGGGAAACACACGAGCAGTACTTC
16 | TRBJ1-2 | TRBV7-2 | NA | few | CASSFPGRGSNYGYTF | TGTGCCAGCAGCTTCCCCGGGCGAGGGTCCAACTATGGCTACACCTTC
15 | TRBJ2-1 | TRBV11-2 | NA | NA | CASSSGRVSYNEQFF | TGTGCCAGCAGCTCGGGACGAGTTTCCTACAATGAGCAGTTCTTC
14 | TRBJ2-7 | TRBV29-1 | NA | NA | CSAMKTESSYEQYF | TGCAGCGCTATGAAGACAGAGAGCTCCTACGAGCAGTACTTC
19 | TRBJ1-4 | TRBV7-9 | TRBD1 | many | CASSPGPGQGARTNEKLFF | TGTGCCAGCAGCCCAGGGCCAGGACAGGGGGCGCGCACTAATGAAAAACTGTTTTTT
14 | TRBJ1-5 | TRBV28 | NA | many | CASRLQLSNQPQHF | TGTGCCAGCCGCCTACAGCTGAGCAATCAGCCCCAGCATTTT
14 | TRBJ1-2 | TRBV5-1 | NA | NA | CASSLEPGDYGYTF | TGCGCCAGCAGCTTGGAGCCGGGAGACTATGGCTACACCTTC
13 | TRBJ1-1 | TRBV9 | NA | few | CASSLTQGGEAFF | TGTGCCAGCAGCCTCACCCAGGGAGGTGAAGCTTTCTTT
15 | TRBJ2-3 | TRBV5-1 | TRBD2 | NA | CASSWAPERGSSQYF | TGCGCCAGCAGCTGGGCCCCTGAGCGGGGTAGTTCGCAGTATTTT
13 | TRBJ2-1 | TRBV4-1 | NA | many | CASSLQVRDEQFF | TGCGCCAGCAGCCTACAGGTCAGGGATGAGCAGTTCTTC
14 | TRBJ2-5 | TRBV7-2 | NA | few | CASSPNGVGETQYF | TGTGCCAGCAGCCCCAACGGGGTGGGGGAGACCCAGTACTTC
15 | TRBJ1-6 | TRBV5-1 | NA | NA | CASSPNTGPNSPLHF | TGCGCCAGCAGCCCGAACACGGGTCCTAATTCACCCCTCCACTTT
15 | TRBJ1-4 | TRBV29-1 | TRBD1 | few | CSVGSSGQSNEKLFF | TGCAGCGTCGGCTCCTCGGGACAGAGTAATGAAAAACTGTTTTTT
16 | TRBJ2-1 | TRBV4-3 | NA | many | CASSQDSVAQYNEQFF | TGCGCCAGCAGCCAAGATTCGGTAGCGCAGTACAATGAGCAGTTCTTC
14 | TRBJ2-2 | TRBV11-3 | NA | few | CASSLVRDTGELFF | TGTGCCAGCAGCTTAGTGAGGGATACCGGGGAGCTGTTTTTT
17 | TRBJ2-1 | TRBV19 | TRBD2 | NA | CASSRKGGESGYNEQFF | TGTGCCAGTAGTAGAAAGGGAGGGGAATCGGGGTACAATGAGCAGTTCTTC
14 | TRBJ2-5 | TRBV6-5 | NA | few | CASSYSAGQETQYF | TGTGCCAGCAGTTACTCGGCAGGACAAGAGACCCAGTACTTC
16 | TRBJ2-4 | TRBV6-6 | NA | NA | CASSLPPDWERNIQYF | TGTGCCAGCAGCCTCCCGCCGGATTGGGAGCGCAACATTCAGTACTTC
15 | TRBJ1-2 | TRBV18 | NA | many | CASSPPSGTRYGYTF | TGTGCCAGCTCACCACCGTCCGGGACAAGATATGGCTACACCTTC
15 | TRBJ1-2 | TRBV5-1 | NA | few | CASSLVDSSNYGYTF | TGCGCCAGCAGCTTGGTGGACAGCTCTAACTATGGCTACACCTTC
19 | TRBJ2-3 | TRBV4-1 | NA | few | CASSQVRLGGAFSTDTQYF | TGCGCCAGCAGCCAAGTTCGCCTCGGGGGCGCCTTTAGCACAGATACGCAGTATTTT
15 | TRBJ1-5 | TRBV24-1 | NA | NA | CATRRERAGNQPQHF | TGTGCCACCAGGCGGGAAAGGGCCGGCAATCAGCCCCAGCATTTT
16 | TRBJ2-1 | TRBV9 | TRBD2 | few | CASSVEHTAGGRGQFF | TGTGCCAGCAGCGTAGAGCATACAGCGGGAGGGCGAGGGCAGTTCTTC
19 | TRBJ2-3 | TRBV20-1 | TRBD2 | NA | CSASPLAGGKPTHTDTQYF | TGCAGTGCTAGTCCCTTAGCGGGAGGGAAACCAACGCACACCGATACGCAGTATTTT
17 | TRBJ2-1 | TRBV10-3 | TRBD1 | few | CAISPGTGVSLYNEQFF | TGTGCCATCAGTCCCGGGACAGGGGTCTCGCTCTACAATGAGCAGTTCTTC
13 | TRBJ2-3 | TRBV7-9 | NA | few | CASSRDNLDTQYF | TGTGCCAGCAGCCGAGACAATTTAGATACGCAGTATTTT
15 | TRBJ2-7 | TRBV12-3/TRBV12-4 | TRBD1 | NA | CASSLQGQGPYEQYF | TGTGCCAGCAGTTTACAGGGACAGGGACCCTACGAGCAGTACTTC
18 | TRBJ2-3 | TRBV11-3 | TRBD2 | many | CASSGPGLAGGPGDTQYF | TGTGCCAGCAGCGGGCCGGGACTAGCGGGAGGGCCGGGAGATACGCAGTATTTT
14 | TRBJ1-1 | TRBV29-1 | NA | few | CSVGRAAGNTEAFF | TGCAGCGTTGGAAGGGCGGCAGGGAACACTGAAGCTTTCTTT
15 | TRBJ2-3 | TRBV7-2 | TRBD2 | few | CASSSTSGSLDTQYF | TGTGCCAGCAGCTCGACTAGCGGGAGTTTAGATACGCAGTATTTT
13 | TRBJ1-5 | TRBV5-6 | NA | NA | CASSLGADQPQHF | TGTGCCAGCAGCTTGGGTGCGGATCAGCCCCAGCATTTT
15 | TRBJ2-2 | TRBV5-1 | NA | NA | CASSPDPRAHGELFF | TGCGCCAGCAGCCCGGACCCCCGGGCCCACGGGGAGCTGTTTTTT
14 | TRBJ1-5 | TRBV11-2 | TRBD1 | NA | CASSSGTVNQPQHF | TGTGCCAGCAGCTCCGGGACAGTCAATCAGCCCCAGCATTTT
14 | TRBJ2-5 | TRBV7-9 | NA | NA | CASSLGPGRETQYF | TGTGCCAGCAGCTTGGGTCCGGGGAGGGAGACCCAGTACTTC
13 | TRBJ1-6 | TRBV2 | NA | NA | CASSEAQSSPLHF | TGTGCCAGCAGTGAAGCGCAGTCCTCACCCCTCCACTTT
15 | TRBJ2-5 | TRBV7-2 | TRBD2 | NA | CASSLGLAGQETQYF | TGTGCCAGCAGCTTGGGACTAGCGGGACAGGAGACCCAGTACTTC
15 | TRBJ1-2 | TRBV2 | NA | NA | CASRVNNGGSDGYTF | TGTGCCAGCAGAGTTAACAACGGAGGGTCTGATGGCTACACCTTC
14 | TRBJ2-7 | TRBV20-1 | TRBD2 | few | CSARDPSGAYEQYF | TGCAGTGCTAGAGATCCTAGCGGAGCCTACGAGCAGTACTTC
13 | TRBJ2-3 | TRBV6-1 | NA | few | CASSEVGEDTQYF | TGTGCCAGCAGTGAAGTAGGAGAAGATACGCAGTATTTT
10 | TRBJ1-1 | TRBV7-9 | NA | many | CASSLEGAFF | TGTGCCAGCAGCTTAGAAGGTGCTTTCTTT
18 | TRBJ1-3 | TRBV5-1 | NA | NA | CASSLAGVMRAGGNTIYF | TGCGCCAGCAGCTTGGCCGGGGTAATGAGGGCTGGAGGAAACACCATATATTTT
15 | TRBJ2-7 | TRBV14 | NA | few | CASSQDSRYAYEQYF | TGTGCCAGCAGCCAAGATTCCCGTTACGCCTACGAGCAGTACTTC
13 | TRBJ2-5 | TRBV5-1 | TRBD1 | NA | CASSPGQGETQYF | TGCGCCAGCAGCCCCGGACAGGGAGAGACCCAGTACTTC
16 | TRBJ1-4 | TRBV4-2 | NA | NA | CASSQGLRGNNEKLFF | TGTGCCAGCAGCCAAGGATTACGGGGGAATAATGAAAAACTGTTTTTT
15 | TRBJ2-5 | TRBV20-1 | NA | NA | CSASSLQTVQETQYF | TGCAGTGCTAGCTCCCTGCAGACCGTCCAAGAGACCCAGTACTTC
14 | TRBJ2-5 | TRBV20-1 | NA | NA | CSARPLRRGRDQYF | TGCAGTGCTAGGCCCCTTCGGAGGGGTAGGGACCAGTACTTC
11 | TRBJ2-1 | TRBV10-3 | NA | few | CAIRGGNEQFF | TGTGCCATCAGGGGTGGCAATGAGCAGTTCTTC
11 | TRBJ2-7 | TRBV6-1 | NA | NA | CASSEFGEQYF | TGTGCCAGCAGTGAATTTGGTGAGCAGTACTTC
12 | TRBJ2-7 | TRBV11-1 | TRBD1 | many | CASSYDRAEQYF | TGTGCCAGCAGCTACGACAGGGCCGAGCAGTACTTC